Detailed here is one T cell receptor beta chain. Random hexamers were used to reverse transcribe an amount of roughly 0.5 to 1 ug RNA. Amplification of TCR beta CDR3 across 54 Vbeta and 13 Jbeta was performed with immunoSEQ multiplex PCR. TCRdb called the immunoSEQ multiplex PCR reads again in MiXCR, with one record for every CDR3 protein. The table records approximately 300,000 distinct CDR3 sequences, about 82% of them present only once. The sample belongs to a study of CD8 T cells in Susac syndrome. The sequenced target, TCR beta, came from blood CD8+ and CD4+ T cells. TEMRA cells were FACS-enriched, while CD8+ and CD4+ T cells were negatively isolated. Sequencing was carried out using CD8+ T cells from PBMCs. The sequence derives from a human donor with multiple sclerosis.

The CDR3 region is CASSYAAVGEQYF. CDR3 nucleotides: TGTGCCAGCAGTTACGCTGCGGTGGGAGAGCAGTACTTC. The gene calls are TRBV7-9 and TRBJ2-7; no clear D. CDR3 length equals 13 residues. Germline V lookup: CDR1 SEHNR, CDR2 FQNEAQ (reference sequence). Trimming shortened V by 6 bases and J by 7 bases, and 16 bases separated the two germline ends.